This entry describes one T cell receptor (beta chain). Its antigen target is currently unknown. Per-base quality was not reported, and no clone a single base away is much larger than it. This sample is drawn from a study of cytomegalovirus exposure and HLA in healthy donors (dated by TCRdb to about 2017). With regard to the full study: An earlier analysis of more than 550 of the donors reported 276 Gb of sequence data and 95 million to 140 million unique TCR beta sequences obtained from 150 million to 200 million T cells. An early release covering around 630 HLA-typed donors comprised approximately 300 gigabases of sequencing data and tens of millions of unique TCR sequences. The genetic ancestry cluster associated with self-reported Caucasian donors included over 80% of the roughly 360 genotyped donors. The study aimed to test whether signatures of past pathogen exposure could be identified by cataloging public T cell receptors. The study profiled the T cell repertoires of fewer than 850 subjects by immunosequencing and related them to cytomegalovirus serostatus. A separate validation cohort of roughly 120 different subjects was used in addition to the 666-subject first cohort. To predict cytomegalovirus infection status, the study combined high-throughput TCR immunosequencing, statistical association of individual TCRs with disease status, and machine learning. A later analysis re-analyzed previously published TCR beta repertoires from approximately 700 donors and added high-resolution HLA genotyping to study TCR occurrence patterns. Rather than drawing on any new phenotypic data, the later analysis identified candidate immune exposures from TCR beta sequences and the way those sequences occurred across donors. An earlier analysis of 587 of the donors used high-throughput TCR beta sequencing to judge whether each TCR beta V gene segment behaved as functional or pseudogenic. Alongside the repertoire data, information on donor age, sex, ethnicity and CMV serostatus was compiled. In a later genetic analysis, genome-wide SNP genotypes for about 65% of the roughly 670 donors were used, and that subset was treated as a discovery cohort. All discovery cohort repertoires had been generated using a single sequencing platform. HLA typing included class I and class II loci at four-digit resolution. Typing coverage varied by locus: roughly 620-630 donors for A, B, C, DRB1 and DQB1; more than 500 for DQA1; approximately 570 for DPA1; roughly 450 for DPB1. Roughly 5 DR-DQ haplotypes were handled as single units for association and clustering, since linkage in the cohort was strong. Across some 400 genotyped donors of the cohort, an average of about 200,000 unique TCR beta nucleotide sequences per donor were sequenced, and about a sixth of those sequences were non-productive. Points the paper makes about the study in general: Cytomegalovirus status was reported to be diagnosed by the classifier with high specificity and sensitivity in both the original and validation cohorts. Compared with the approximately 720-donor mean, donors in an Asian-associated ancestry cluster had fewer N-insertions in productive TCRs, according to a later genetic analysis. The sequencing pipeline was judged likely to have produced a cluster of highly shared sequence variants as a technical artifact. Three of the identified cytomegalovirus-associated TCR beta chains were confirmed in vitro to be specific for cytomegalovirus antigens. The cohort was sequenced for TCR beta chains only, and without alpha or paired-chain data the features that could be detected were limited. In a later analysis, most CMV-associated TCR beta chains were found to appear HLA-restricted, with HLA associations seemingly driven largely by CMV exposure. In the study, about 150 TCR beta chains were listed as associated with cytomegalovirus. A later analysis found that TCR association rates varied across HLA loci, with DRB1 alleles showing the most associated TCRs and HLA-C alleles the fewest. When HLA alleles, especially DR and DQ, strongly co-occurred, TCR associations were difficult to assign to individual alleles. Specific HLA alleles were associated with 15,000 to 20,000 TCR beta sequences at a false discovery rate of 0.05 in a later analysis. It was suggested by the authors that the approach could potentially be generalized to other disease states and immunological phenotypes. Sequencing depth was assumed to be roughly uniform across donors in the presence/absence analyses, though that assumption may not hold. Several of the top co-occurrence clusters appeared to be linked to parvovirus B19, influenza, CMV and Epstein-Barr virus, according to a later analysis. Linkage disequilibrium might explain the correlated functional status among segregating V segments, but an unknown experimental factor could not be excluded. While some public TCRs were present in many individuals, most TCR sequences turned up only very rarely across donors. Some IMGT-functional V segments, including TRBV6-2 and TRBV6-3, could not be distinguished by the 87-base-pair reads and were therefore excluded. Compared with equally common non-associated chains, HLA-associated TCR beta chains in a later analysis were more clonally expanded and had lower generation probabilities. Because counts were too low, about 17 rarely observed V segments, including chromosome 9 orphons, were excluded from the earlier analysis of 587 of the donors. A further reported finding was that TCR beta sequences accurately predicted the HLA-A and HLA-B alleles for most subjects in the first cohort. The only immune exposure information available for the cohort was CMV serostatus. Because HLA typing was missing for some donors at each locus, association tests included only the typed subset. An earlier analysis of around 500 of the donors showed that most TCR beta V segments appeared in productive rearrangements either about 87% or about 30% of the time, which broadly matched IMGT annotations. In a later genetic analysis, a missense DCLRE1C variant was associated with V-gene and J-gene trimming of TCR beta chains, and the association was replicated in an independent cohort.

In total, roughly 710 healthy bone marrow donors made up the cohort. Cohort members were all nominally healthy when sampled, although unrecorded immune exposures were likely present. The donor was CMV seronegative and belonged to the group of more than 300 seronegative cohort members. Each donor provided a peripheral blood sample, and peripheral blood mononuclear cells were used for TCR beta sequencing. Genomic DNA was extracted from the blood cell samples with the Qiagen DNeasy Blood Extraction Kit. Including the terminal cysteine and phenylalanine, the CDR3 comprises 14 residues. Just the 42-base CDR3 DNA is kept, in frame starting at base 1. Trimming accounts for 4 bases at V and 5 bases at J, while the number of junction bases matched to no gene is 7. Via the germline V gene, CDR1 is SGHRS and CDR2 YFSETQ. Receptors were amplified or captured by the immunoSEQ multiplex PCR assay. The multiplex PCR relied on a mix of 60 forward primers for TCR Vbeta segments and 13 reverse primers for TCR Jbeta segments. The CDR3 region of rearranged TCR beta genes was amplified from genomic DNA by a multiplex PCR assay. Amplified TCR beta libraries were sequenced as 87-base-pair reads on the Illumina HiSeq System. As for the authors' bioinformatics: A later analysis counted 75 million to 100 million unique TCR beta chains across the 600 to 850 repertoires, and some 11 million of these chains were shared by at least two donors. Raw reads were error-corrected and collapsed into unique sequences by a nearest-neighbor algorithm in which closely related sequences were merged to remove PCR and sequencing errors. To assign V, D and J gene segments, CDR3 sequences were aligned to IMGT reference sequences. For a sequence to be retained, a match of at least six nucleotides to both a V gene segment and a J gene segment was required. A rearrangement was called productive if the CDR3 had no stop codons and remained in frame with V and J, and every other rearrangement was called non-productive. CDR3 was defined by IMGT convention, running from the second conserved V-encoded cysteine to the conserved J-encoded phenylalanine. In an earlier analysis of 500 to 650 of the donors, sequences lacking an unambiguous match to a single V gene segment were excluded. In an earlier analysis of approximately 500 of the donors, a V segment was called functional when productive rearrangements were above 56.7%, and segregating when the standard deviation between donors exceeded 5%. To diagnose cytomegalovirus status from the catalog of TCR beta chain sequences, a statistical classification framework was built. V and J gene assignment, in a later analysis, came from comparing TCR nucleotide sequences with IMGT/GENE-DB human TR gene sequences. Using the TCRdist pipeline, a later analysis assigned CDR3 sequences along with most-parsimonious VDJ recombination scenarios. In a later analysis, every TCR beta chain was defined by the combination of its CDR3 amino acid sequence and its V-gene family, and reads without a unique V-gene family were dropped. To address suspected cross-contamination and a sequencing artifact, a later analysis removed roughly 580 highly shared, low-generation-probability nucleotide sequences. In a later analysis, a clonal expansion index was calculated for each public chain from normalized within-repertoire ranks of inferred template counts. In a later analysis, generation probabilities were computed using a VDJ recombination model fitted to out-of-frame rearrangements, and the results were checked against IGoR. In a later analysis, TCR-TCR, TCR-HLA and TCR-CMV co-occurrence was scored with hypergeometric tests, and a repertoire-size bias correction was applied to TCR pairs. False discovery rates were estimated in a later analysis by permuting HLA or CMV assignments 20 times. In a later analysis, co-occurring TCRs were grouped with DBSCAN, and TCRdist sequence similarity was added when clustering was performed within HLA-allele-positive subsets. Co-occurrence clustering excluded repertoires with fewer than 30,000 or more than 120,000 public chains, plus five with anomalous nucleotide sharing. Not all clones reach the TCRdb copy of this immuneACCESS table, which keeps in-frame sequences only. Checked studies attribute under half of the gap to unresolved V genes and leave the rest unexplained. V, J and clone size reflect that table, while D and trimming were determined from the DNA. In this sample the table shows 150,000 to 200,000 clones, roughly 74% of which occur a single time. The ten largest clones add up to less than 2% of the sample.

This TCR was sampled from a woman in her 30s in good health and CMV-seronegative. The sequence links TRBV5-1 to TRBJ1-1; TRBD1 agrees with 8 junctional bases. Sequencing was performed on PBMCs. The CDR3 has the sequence CASSVTGGRTEAFF. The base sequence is TGCGCCAGCAGCGTAACAGGGGGTAGGACTGAAGCTTTCTTT.